A single sample gave rise to the 27 T cell receptor beta chains below, sequenced in a study of response to subunit inactivated influenza vaccine. TCRdb used MiXCR to reprocess the RT-PCR reads, holding one entry per CDR3 protein. The table lists about 580,000 distinct CDR3 sequences, about 14% of them singletons. Sequences were derived from PBMCs from blood, sampled approximately 12 days after vaccination. The source is a man aged 50 to 60 who received an inactivated influenza vaccine.

The genes are TRBV5-1 and TRBJ2-2; D could derive from TRBD1 or TRBD2 (5 bases each). Trimming shortened V by 1 base and J by 0 bases, and 13 bases separated the two germline ends. The CDR3 has 17 amino acids. Per germline, CDR1 SGHRS and CDR2 YFSETQ. The CDR3 here is CASSLWGSETNTGELFF. In DNA, the CDR3 is TGCGCCAGCAGCTTGTGGGGGTCAGAAACGAACACCGGGGAGCTGTTTTTT. Filled out from reference TRBV5-1 and TRBJ2-2, the complete variable domain reads KAGVTQTPRYLIKTRGQQVTLSCSPISGHRSVSWYQQTPGQGLQFLFEYFSETQRNKGNFPGRFSGRQFSNSRSEMNVSTLELGDSALYLCASSLWGSETNTGELFFGEGSRLTVL.

The V gene is TRBV11-1, the J gene TRBJ1-1, with D perhaps TRBD1 (5 bases). V dropped 3 bases and J dropped 5 bases, with 31 bases sitting between them. Per germline, CDR1 SGHAT and CDR2 FQDESV (reference sequence). This CDR3 is 20 amino acids long. The CDR3 coding sequence is TGTGCCAGCAGCTTCGAGGTCGTAACGAGGGGACCAACTTCTGGTACTGAAGCTTTCTTT. Translating gives CASSFEVVTRGPTSGTEAFF.

The table lists this clonotype with many counts. This chain links TRBV4-3 with TRBJ1-3; D gene unclear. Germline V gene data show CDR1 as LGHNA and CDR2 as YSLEER. CDR3 size: 12 residues. V dropped 0 bases and J dropped 5 bases, with 2 bases sitting between them. In DNA, the CDR3 is TGCGCCAGCAGCCAAGACAGAAACACCATATATTTT. It is translated as CASSQDRNTIYF.

The chain uses TRBV10-3 and TRBJ2-1, with 10 bases aligning to TRBD2. The CDR3 is 17 amino acids. Germline V gene sequence: CDR1 ENHRY, CDR2 SYGVKD. V trimming: 10 bases; J trimming: 9 bases; junction bases outside the gene matches: 21. The CDR3 protein is CATRGGLAGGKGREQFF. The CDR3 region has the DNA TGTGCCACCCGGGGCGGCTTAGCGGGAGGCAAGGGCCGTGAGCAGTTCTTC.

This clonotype was seen once. This rearrangement joins TRBV27 to TRBJ1-1; tentative D call: TRBD1 (5 bases). Germline V gene sequence: CDR1 MNHEY, CDR2 SMNVEV (reference sequence). The CDR3 is 14 residues long. The V gene lost 5 bases and the J gene lost 3 bases, with 13 bases spanning the gap. CDR3: CASSPQGAHTEAFF. Written as DNA, the CDR3 is TGTGCCAGCAGTCCCCAAGGGGCGCACACTGAAGCTTTCTTT.

The J gene is TRBJ2-2, the V gene TRBV7-6, with a weak D call TRBD1 (6 bases). CDR1 and CDR2 from the germline V gene are SGHVS and FNYEAQ. With 0 bases removed from V and 0 bases from J, the gap between germline ends came to 23 bases. The CDR3 runs 21 residues. The CDR3 protein is CASSLASDPLGTSANTGELFF. The CDR3 nucleotides read TGTGCCAGCAGCTTAGCCTCAGACCCCCTAGGGACATCCGCGAACACCGGGGAGCTGTTTTTT.

This clonotype was seen a few times. The CDR3 protein is CSARERLAGGHNEQFF. DNA for the CDR3: TGCAGTGCTAGAGAGAGACTAGCGGGAGGCCACAATGAGCAGTTCTTC. This sequence joins TRBV20-1 and TRBJ2-1, with 13 bases lining up with TRBD2. Per the germline V gene, CDR1 is DFQATT and CDR2 is SNEGSKA (reference sequence). The junction had 4 bases not matched to a gene; V was cut back by 0 bases and J by 5 bases. This CDR3 is built from 16 residues.

A few counts support this clonotype. V gene TRBV7-8 combines with J gene TRBJ1-5; no definite D call. CDR3 length equals 17 residues. Looked up from germline, CDR1 is SGHVS and CDR2 is FQNEAQ. The germline V and J ends were trimmed by 1 base and 2 bases, with 15 bases remaining between them. CDR3 nucleotide sequence: TGTGCCAGCAGCTTAGTGGGTAGCAACGGACGCAATCAGCCCCAGCATTTT. Its translation is CASSLVGSNGRNQPQHF.

The chain has TRBV10-3 and TRBJ2-7; TRBD1 or TRBD2 may be the D gene (5 bases each). The CDR3 consists of 13 residues. Trimming removed 3 bases from V and 4 bases from J, with 10 bases in between. Looked up from germline, CDR1 is ENHRY and CDR2 is SYGVKD. Written as DNA, the CDR3 is TGTGCCATCAGTGACCAGGGCGGGTACGAGCAGTACTTC. Translating gives CAISDQGGYEQYF.

This clonotype has only a few counts. V gene TRBV6-2 or TRBV6-3 combines with J gene TRBJ2-2, with a weak D call TRBD2 (5 bases). The CDR3 is 17 amino acids. Between the trimmed V and J ends, which lost 6 bases and 2 bases, there was a span of 19 bases. Germline V CDR1 and CDR2: MNHEY, SVGEGT. DNA of the CDR3: TGTGCCAGCAGCCACCCAGGACTTATGGAAAACACCGGGGAGCTGTTTTTT. This sequence encodes CASSHPGLMENTGELFF.

This clonotype appeared a few times. The CDR3 here is CASSIWSGGNEQFF. For the CDR3, the DNA is TGTGCCAGTAGTATTTGGAGCGGGGGCAATGAGCAGTTCTTC. The chain carries TRBV19 and TRBJ2-1, with 8 bases matching TRBD2. The CDR3 runs to 14 residues. V lost 3 bases and J lost 6; bases outside the gene matches: 4. Germline V gene sequence: CDR1 LNHDA, CDR2 SQIVND (reference sequence). Filled out from reference TRBV19 and TRBJ2-1, the complete variable domain reads DGGITQSPKYLFRKEGQNVTLSCEQNLNHDAMYWYRQDPGQGLRLIYYSQIVNDFQKGDIAEGYSVSREKKESFPLTVTSAQKNPTAFYLCASSIWSGGNEQFFGPGTRLTVL.

The CDR3 nucleotides read TGCAGCGTGTACGTGGTCCTAGCGGGCTACAATGAGCAGTTCTTC. Protein: CSVYVVLAGYNEQFF. The V call is TRBV29-1, the J call TRBJ2-1; 8 nucleotides line up with TRBD2. This CDR3 comprises 15 residues. The germline V gene encodes CDR1 SQVTM and CDR2 ANQGSEA. V was pared by 6 bases and J by 3 bases, with 10 bases of the junction left unmatched.

On this clonotype itself: Since a much larger clone is just one base distant, this may be a read error. This rearrangement joins TRBV20-1 to TRBJ2-7; 10 bases are shared with TRBD2. This CDR3 comprises 13 residues. Germline CDR1 DFQATT, CDR2 SNEGSKA (reference sequence). CDR3 nucleotides: TGCAGTGCTAAGGGACTAGCGAGTTACGAGCAGTCCTTC. Amino acid sequence: CSAKGLASYEQSF.

CDR3 residues: CASDSSNNSPLHF. As DNA, the CDR3 is TGTGCCAGCGACAGTAGCAATAATTCACCCCTCCACTTT. V is TRBV28 and J is TRBJ1-6, with D possibly matching TRBD1 (5 bases). CDR3 length: 13 amino acids. Germline V gene lookup returns CDR1 MDHEN and CDR2 SYDVKM. Trimming took off 8 bases at V and 5 bases at J, with 10 bases between the two ends.

The chain joins TRBV3-1 to TRBJ2-1, with TRBD2 identical over 8 bases. Germline V gene sequence: CDR1 LGHDT, CDR2 YNNKEL (reference sequence). CDR3 length equals 16 residues. V trimming: 1 base; J trimming: 4 bases; junction bases outside the gene matches: 6. Here the CDR3 reads CASSQGTGGYYNEQFF. The DNA for the CDR3 is TGTGCCAGCAGCCAAGGAACGGGGGGGTATTACAATGAGCAGTTCTTC.

This clonotype was counted only a few times. V gene TRBV18 combines with J gene TRBJ2-1, with D uncertain. Per the germline V gene, CDR1 is KGHSH and CDR2 is LQKENI. Trimming pared 2 bases from V and 5 bases from J, leaving 10 bases between. This CDR3 has 14 amino acids. CDR3 sequence (DNA): TGTGCCAGCTCACCAGAAGTGGCAGACAATGAGCAGTTCTTC. Translating it yields CASSPEVADNEQFF.

This chain connects TRBV28 to TRBJ1-5; possible D gene TRBD1, 5 bases. Germline V CDR1 and CDR2: MDHEN, SYDVKM. Trimming stripped 6 bases from V and 4 bases from J, with 16 bases between. This CDR3 is 15 amino acids long. In nucleotides, the CDR3 is TGTGCCAGCAGGTTTGGGCGGGGGGGTAATCAGCCCCAGCATTTT. It codes for CASRFGRGGNQPQHF.

This clonotype was seen a few times. This chain joins TRBV25-1 and TRBJ1-1; maybe TRBD1 (5 bases). V was clipped by 1 base and J by 11 bases, with 20 bases between them. Germline-derived CDR1 and CDR2 are MGHDK and SYGVNS. The CDR3 loop spans 15 amino acids. CDR3 in DNA: TGTGCCAGCAGTGAATTCAGTTTCGGGAGCGGGGCGGCTTTCTTT. It encodes CASSEFSFGSGAAFF.

The sample holds a few counts of this clonotype. The chain carries TRBV10-3 and TRBJ2-5; TRBD1 aligns across 7 bases. The ends lost 8 bases at V and 3 bases at J; junction bases unmatched: 0. Germline CDR1 reads ENHRY; CDR2 reads SYGVKD. The CDR3 has 11 amino acids. CDR3 sequence (DNA): TGTGCCATCGGACAGGAAGAGACCCAGTACTTC. Translated: CAIGQEETQYF.

In its sample, this clonotype was seen a few times. The chain couples TRBV7-9 to TRBJ1-5, with D tentatively TRBD1 (6 bases). This CDR3 contains 16 residues. The germline gives CDR1 SEHNR, CDR2 FQNEAQ (reference sequence). Trimming left V 1 base short and J 4 bases short, with 14 bases between. The CDR3: CASSLVLQGLNQPQHF. CDR3 coding DNA: TGTGCCAGCAGCTTAGTACTACAGGGACTTAATCAGCCCCAGCATTTT.

This clonotype has more than one count but fewer than ten. The rearrangement uses TRBV6-1 and TRBJ1-5; the match to TRBD1 covers 7 bases. The CDR3 is 16 residues long. Germline V gene sequence: CDR1 MNHNS, CDR2 SASEGT. V shed 4 bases and J 3 bases; nucleotides not matched to a gene: 9. The CDR3 DNA reads as TGTGCCAGCAGTGTTAAGGGGGCGAACTTCAATCAGCCCCAGCATTTT. Translated: CASSVKGANFNQPQHF.

The chain couples TRBV20-1 to TRBJ2-5, with 12 bases matching TRBD2. Germline V gene lookup returns CDR1 DFQATT and CDR2 SNEGSKA (reference sequence). CDR3 length equals 15 residues. The V gene end was trimmed by 5 bases and the J gene end by 2 bases; junction bases not matched to a gene: 6. The CDR3 bases are TGCAGTGCTGTTTCCGGGACTAGCGGGCAAGAGACCCAGTACTTC. As protein: CSAVSGTSGQETQYF.

This clonotype was counted only a few times. V gene TRBV10-3 combines with J gene TRBJ2-7; D might be TRBD1 or TRBD2, each matching 5 bases. This CDR3 contains 14 residues. The V end lost 0 bases, the J end lost 3 bases, and 9 bases lay between the germline ends. Germline lookup yields CDR1 ENHRY and CDR2 SYGVKD. CDR3 DNA sequence: TGTGCCATCAGTGAGTCTGGGGGTCTCTACGAGCAGTACTTC. This sequence encodes CAISESGGLYEQYF.

This clonotype was seen only a few times. The chain links TRBV7-9 to TRBJ2-1, with D possibly TRBD1 on 5 matching bases. CDR3 length: 13 amino acids. V shed 5 bases and J shed 11 bases, with 16 bases lying between them. Germline V gene data show CDR1 as SEHNR and CDR2 as FQNEAQ (reference sequence). The CDR3 nucleotides read TGTGCCAGCAGCCCACATTTAGGGGTGCAGCAGTTCTTC. This encodes CASSPHLGVQQFF.

The rearrangement joins TRBV4-2 to TRBJ2-3; TRBD2 matches at 10 bases. The trim removed 3 bases at V and 4 bases at J, leaving 7 bases unmatched. Looked up from germline, CDR1 is LGHNA and CDR2 is YNFKEQ. This CDR3 comprises 16 residues. CDR3 amino acids: CASSHSAGGQADTQYF. The CDR3 DNA sequence: TGTGCCAGCAGCCATTCAGCGGGAGGGCAGGCAGATACGCAGTATTTT.

This clonotype showed up just a few times. The chain employs TRBV12-3 or TRBV12-4 and TRBJ1-3, with no clear D. CDR3 length equals 13 residues. The ends were cut back, 8 bases at V and 4 bases at J, with 12 bases in the middle. The CDR3 sequence: CASQLHGGNTIYF. The CDR3 DNA sequence: TGTGCCAGCCAACTACACGGGGGAAACACCATATATTTT.

This clonotype has at least ten counts. The chain is built from TRBV7-8 and TRBJ2-7, with TRBD2 matching 9 bases. CDR1 SGHVS and CDR2 FQNEAQ come from the germline V gene. Trimming took 1 base from V and 3 from J; bases not matched to a gene: 1. This CDR3 is built from 14 residues. This CDR3 is CASSLEAGGYEQYF. In nucleotides, the CDR3 is TGTGCCAGCAGCTTAGAAGCGGGGGGCTACGAGCAGTACTTC.